One and the same sample provided the 13 T cell receptor beta chains below, sequenced in a study of T-cell memory formation after mild COVID-19. TCRdb called the 5' RACE reads again in MiXCR, with one record for every CDR3 protein. The sample includes just over 400,000 distinct CDR3 sequences, roughly a quarter of them seen just once. The specimen sequenced was PBMCs or a T cell subset sorted from them (not recorded which). The receptor source for this set is an adult woman who had mild COVID-19 (a few samples of this study predate the infection). Cell type and time point are not known.

This clonotype was counted between two and nine times. This chain connects TRBV7-9 to TRBJ2-3; 12 positions agree with TRBD1. CDR1 and CDR2 (germline): SEHNR, FQNEAQ (reference sequence). This CDR3 is built from 15 residues. Germline trimming cut 3 bases from V and 4 bases from J; bases unmatched to any gene: 2. The CDR3 bases are TGTGCCAGCAGCTTTGGGACAGGGGGCGCAGATACGCAGTATTTT. This sequence encodes CASSFGTGGADTQYF.

This chain joins TRBV25-1 and TRBJ2-7; weak D call: TRBD2 (5 bases). From germline, CDR1 is MGHDK and CDR2 SYGVNS. Deletions cut 1 base from V and 7 bases from J, with 17 bases between. This CDR3 has 15 residues. CDR3 DNA sequence: TGTGCCAGCAGTGAATCCGGCAGCTACTCGGGAGAGCAGTACTTC. Translated: CASSESGSYSGEQYF.

The gene calls are TRBV19 and TRBJ2-1, with D perhaps matching TRBD2 (5 bases). CDR1 and CDR2 (germline): LNHDA, SQIVND (reference sequence). Trimming stripped 8 bases from V and 9 bases from J, with 14 bases between. CDR3 size: 12 residues. CDR3 sequence: CASLAGMGEQFF. CDR3 coding DNA: TGTGCCAGTCTGGCCGGGATGGGTGAGCAGTTCTTC.

This clonotype was detected many times. This rearrangement joins TRBV6-5 to TRBJ2-3; D ambiguous. Germline V gene lookup returns CDR1 MNHEY and CDR2 SVGAGI. V was trimmed by 2 bases and J by 1 base, leaving 7 bases between them. The CDR3 covers 14 residues. The CDR3 loop reads CASSYGRGTDTQYF. CDR3 in DNA: TGTGCCAGCAGTTACGGCCGGGGCACAGATACGCAGTATTTT.

This clonotype showed up just a few times. A much bigger clone sits one base away, suggesting this may be a read error. The chain uses TRBV7-9 and TRBJ1-1, with D perhaps TRBD1 (5 bases). CDR3 length equals 13 residues. Between the trimmed V and J ends, which lost 1 base and 3 bases, there was a span of 6 bases. CDR1 and CDR2 (germline): SEHNR, FQNEAQ (reference sequence). The CDR3 DNA follows: TGTGCCAGCAGCTTAGTAGGGGACACTGAAGCTTTCTTT. This codes for CASSLVGDTEAFF.

The rearrangement uses TRBV12-3 or TRBV12-4 and TRBJ1-2; D remains unclear. The CDR3 consists of 16 residues. V lost 7 bases, J lost 1 base, and 19 bases lay in between. For the CDR3, the DNA is TGTGCCAGCATAACACTCCGGGCCAAGGGTAACTATGGCTACACCTTC. Its protein product is CASITLRAKGNYGYTF.

The V call is TRBV11-3, the J call TRBJ2-4; TRBD1 matches at 8 bases. Germline loops: CDR1 SGHNT, CDR2 YENEEA. Germline trimming cut 4 bases from V and 5 bases from J; bases unmatched to any gene: 10. The CDR3 has 16 residues. The CDR3 sequence is CASSSPGTGWENIQYF. CDR3 DNA: TGTGCCAGCAGCTCCCCCGGGACAGGATGGGAAAACATTCAGTACTTC.

The V and J genes are TRBV15 and TRBJ2-5, with D possibly being TRBD1 (5 bases). Trimming stripped 5 bases from V and 5 bases from J, with 15 bases between. CDR1 and CDR2 (germline): LNHNV, YYDKDF (reference sequence). This CDR3 comprises 14 residues. In DNA form, the CDR3 reads TGTGCCACCAGCTCCTGGGTTGGGGCGGAGACCCAGTACTTC. It is translated as CATSSWVGAETQYF.

This clonotype showed up just a few times. This chain uses TRBV3-1 with TRBJ1-1; TRBD1 is a possible D gene (5 bases). Germline values: CDR1 LGHDT, CDR2 YNNKEL (reference sequence). The CDR3 totals 14 residues. Deletions cut 6 bases from V and 5 bases from J, with 16 bases between. The CDR3 protein is CASRGLGTQTEAFF. Written as DNA, the CDR3 is TGTGCCAGCAGGGGGCTCGGGACCCAAACTGAAGCTTTCTTT.

There are a few counts of this clonotype. The chain links TRBV27 to TRBJ2-5; 7 nucleotides line up with TRBD1. The CDR3 consists of 17 residues. The germline gives CDR1 MNHEY, CDR2 SMNVEV (reference sequence). V lost 8 bases, J lost 2 bases, and 17 bases stayed unmatched. The CDR3 sequence: CASGKLSRDSVQETQYF. In nucleotides, the CDR3 is TGTGCCAGCGGAAAGCTATCCAGGGACAGTGTTCAAGAGACCCAGTACTTC.

This clonotype was seen repeatedly, ten times or more. The CDR3 nucleotides are TGTGCCAGCAGCCCGGGGGGGCAAGAGACCCAGTACTTC. Translating it yields CASSPGGQETQYF. V is TRBV7-3 and J is TRBJ2-5, with 8 bases identical to TRBD2. This CDR3 comprises 13 residues. The junction had 1 base not matched to a gene; V was cut back by 5 bases and J by 2 bases. The germline V gene has CDR1 SGHTA and CDR2 FQGTGA. The full variable domain, its missing parts supplied by reference TRBV7-3 and TRBJ2-5, is GAGVSQTPSNKVTEKGKYVELRCDPISGHTALYWYRQSLGQGPEFLIYFQGTGAADDSGLPNDRFFAVRPEGSVSTLKIQRTERGDSAVYLCASSPGGQETQYFGPGTRLLVL.

The rearrangement uses TRBV24-1 and TRBJ2-1, with a possible D match to TRBD1 (5 bases). Trimming removed 0 bases from V and 9 bases from J, with 17 bases in between. The CDR3 is 16 amino acids. Germline V gene data show CDR1 as KGHDR and CDR2 as SFDVKD. DNA of the CDR3: TGTGCCACCAGTGATTTGGACAGTTCTTTTTGGGGTGAGCAGTTCTTC. This encodes CATSDLDSSFWGEQFF.

J is TRBJ2-3 and V is TRBV30; 8 positions agree with TRBD1. V trimming: 4 bases; J trimming: 5 bases; junction bases outside the gene matches: 5. CDR3 length: 13 amino acids. Germline assignment: CDR1 GTSNPN and CDR2 SVGIG (reference sequence). The CDR3 DNA reads as TGTGCCTGGACCAGGGACAGGAAAGATACGCAGTATTTT. Its translation: CAWTRDRKDTQYF.